These 16 T cell receptor beta chains came from one sample sequenced in a study of CD8+ T cells in alopecia areata. Extracted RNA was reverse transcribed into cDNA, the sequencing template. Using immunoSEQ multiplex PCR, the repertoire was profiled, and TCRdb retains in-frame clones only, with some absent. The data contain 130,000 or so clones, around 83% of them singletons. Indicated treatment: oral pan-JAK inhibitor, 5-10 mg twice daily. Sequenced here: CD8+ T cells sorted from blood, sampled at week 4, from a patient treated with tofacitinib. Receptors originate from a human donor with alopecia areata.

The J gene is TRBJ2-5, the V gene TRBV6-6, with TRBD2 identical over 13 bases. CDR3 length equals 16 residues. The V and J ends lost 2 bases and 2 bases, in that order; junction bases with no gene match: 2. The germline CDR1 and CDR2 sequences are MNHNY and SVGAGI (reference sequence). This chain's CDR3 is CASSYPGLAGQETQYF. CDR3 sequence (DNA): TGTGCCAGCAGTTACCCGGGACTAGCGGGGCAAGAGACCCAGTACTTC.

The chain recombines TRBV7-8 with TRBJ2-7; 9 bases map to TRBD1. Per germline, CDR1 SGHVS and CDR2 FQNEAQ. V trimming: 3 bases; J trimming: 5 bases; junction bases outside the gene matches: 2. CDR3 length: 13 residues. DNA for the CDR3: TGTGCCAGCAGCTTGGACAGGGGACACGAGCAGTACTTC. Protein: CASSLDRGHEQYF.

The chain is built from TRBV19 and TRBJ2-2; D gene uncertain. The germline gives CDR1 LNHDA, CDR2 SQIVND (reference sequence). The ends were cut back, 5 bases at V and 5 bases at J, with 6 bases in the middle. This CDR3 spans 12 amino acids. The CDR3 is CASSGLTGELFF. CDR3 DNA: TGTGCCAGTAGTGGTTTGACCGGGGAGCTGTTTTTT. Filled out from reference TRBV19 and TRBJ2-2, the complete variable domain reads DGGITQSPKYLFRKEGQNVTLSCEQNLNHDAMYWYRQDPGQGLRLIYYSQIVNDFQKGDIAEGYSVSREKKESFPLTVTSAQKNPTAFYLCASSGLTGELFFGEGSRLTVL.

This sequence joins TRBV23-1 and TRBJ2-2; the D call may be TRBD1 or TRBD2 (6 bases each). TRBV23-1 is sorted into the ORF group, with uncertain function. The germline V and J ends were trimmed by 9 bases and 6 bases, with 14 bases remaining between them. The CDR3 is made up of 13 amino acids. The CDR3 bases are TGCGCCAGACGGGGGCCCAGGTCCGGGGAGCTGTTTTTT. It translates to CARRGPRSGELFF.

The gene calls are TRBV29-1 and TRBJ1-1, with no clear D. Germline V gene sequence: CDR1 SQVTM, CDR2 ANQGSEA. The CDR3 consists of 12 residues. V dropped 3 bases and J dropped 1 base, with 6 bases sitting between them. The CDR3 loop reads CSVDVGNTEAFF. In DNA form, the CDR3 reads TGCAGCGTTGATGTGGGGAACACTGAAGCTTTCTTT.

This clone has a handful of counts. The chain links TRBV7-9 to TRBJ2-1; tentatively, D is TRBD2 (5 bases). The V end lost 1 base, the J end lost 5 bases, and 15 bases lay between the germline ends. Germline V lookup: CDR1 SEHNR, CDR2 FQNEAQ (reference sequence). This CDR3 is built from 16 residues. The CDR3 loop is CASSLGGPGYNNEQFF. Here the CDR3 DNA reads TGTGCCAGCAGCTTAGGTGGGCCGGGGTACAACAATGAGCAGTTCTTC.

The chain couples TRBV5-1 to TRBJ1-5; TRBD1 aligns across 9 bases. Trimming took 4 bases from V and 1 from J; bases not matched to a gene: 3. In germline, CDR1 is SGHRS, CDR2 YFSETQ. The CDR3 loop spans 15 amino acids. This chain's CDR3 is CASSQTGGSNQPQHF. CDR3 coding DNA: TGCGCCAGCAGCCAGACAGGGGGGAGCAATCAGCCCCAGCATTTT.

This rearrangement joins TRBV30 to TRBJ2-2; D perhaps matches TRBD2 (6 bases). The germline gives CDR1 GTSNPN, CDR2 SVGIG (reference sequence). CDR3 length equals 14 residues. V lost 0 bases, J lost 5 bases, and 10 bases lay in between. The CDR3 nucleotides are TGTGCCTGGAGTGTACAAGGAGGGACCGGGGAGCTGTTTTTT. This codes for CAWSVQGGTGELFF.

The chain employs TRBV7-8 and TRBJ2-3; either TRBD1 or TRBD2 may fit D (5 bases each). The germline V gene encodes CDR1 SGHVS and CDR2 FQNEAQ. The CDR3 extends over 17 amino acids. V was pared by 1 base and J by 6 bases, with 20 bases between. CDR3 nucleotides: TGTGCCAGCAGCTTAGAAGGGACCCTGGAGGTTGGTGATACGCAGTATTTT. It codes for CASSLEGTLEVGDTQYF.

Of note for this clone: This sample includes further DNA sequences coding for the same CDR3. This chain links TRBV4-1 with TRBJ2-7, with 8 positions matching TRBD1. The CDR3 is 14 residues long. V lost 1 base, J lost 1 base, and 0 bases stayed unmatched. Looked up from germline, CDR1 is MGHRA and CDR2 is YSYEKL. CDR3 in amino acids: CASSQGQGSYEQYF. For the CDR3, the DNA is TGCGCCAGCAGCCAAGGACAGGGGTCCTACGAGCAGTACTTC.

V usage is TRBV19 and J usage is TRBJ2-7; 7 bases agree with TRBD2. V lost 9 bases, J lost 6 bases, and 11 bases stayed unmatched. The CDR3 spans 13 residues. Germline V gives CDR1 LNHDA, CDR2 SQIVND (reference sequence). The CDR3: CASVPDGGFEQYF. DNA of the CDR3: TGTGCCAGCGTCCCGGACGGGGGGTTCGAGCAGTACTTC.

In DNA form, the CDR3 reads TGTGCCAGCAGTGCCTCCTCCTACGAGCAGTACTTC. Translation gives CASSASSYEQYF. V is TRBV6-5 and J is TRBJ2-7; D gene uncertain. Germline V CDR1 and CDR2: MNHEY, SVGAGI. Trimming cost V 5 bases and J 0 bases, with 5 bases left between them. CDR3 length: 12 amino acids.

The V and J genes are TRBV27 and TRBJ1-1, with D unresolved. Per the germline V gene, CDR1 is MNHEY and CDR2 is SMNVEV (reference sequence). V lost 4 bases, J lost 4 bases, and 10 bases lay in between. The CDR3 is 13 amino acids. The CDR3 reads CASSWGRGTEAFF. CDR3 coding DNA: TGTGCCAGCAGTTGGGGTCGGGGCACTGAAGCTTTCTTT.

The chain employs TRBV29-1 and TRBJ1-2, with 8 positions matching TRBD1. The CDR3 has 13 residues. V lost 0 bases and J lost 5; bases outside the gene matches: 2. The germline V gene encodes CDR1 SQVTM and CDR2 ANQGSEA. The CDR3 loop reads CSVEEDREYGYTF. The CDR3 coding sequence is TGCAGCGTTGAAGAGGACAGGGAATATGGCTACACCTTC.

The rearrangement uses TRBV5-6 and TRBJ1-1, with D tentatively TRBD1 (5 bases). CDR1 and CDR2 from the germline V gene are SGHDT and YYEEEE. The V end lost 0 bases, the J end lost 8 bases, and 5 bases lay between the germline ends. The CDR3 sequence is 11 residues long. CDR3: CASSLEGEAFF. CDR3 bases: TGTGCCAGCAGCTTGGAGGGGGAAGCTTTCTTT. Drawing the rest from reference TRBV5-6 and TRBJ1-1, the complete variable domain is DAGVTQSPTHLIKTRGQQVTLRCSPKSGHDTVSWYQQALGQGPQFIFQYYEEEERQRGNFPDRFSGHQFPNYSSELNVNALLLGDSALYLCASSLEGEAFFGQGTRLTVV.

On this clone: The sample contains more than one DNA sequence encoding this CDR3. The chain is built from TRBV4-1 and TRBJ2-7; possible D gene TRBD2, 5 bases. Germline lookup yields CDR1 MGHRA and CDR2 YSYEKL. V lost 1 base to trimming and J lost 4 bases, with 5 bases between them. The CDR3 is made up of 12 amino acids. The CDR3 loop reads CASSQAGYEQYF. CDR3 DNA: TGCGCCAGCAGCCAAGCGGGGTACGAGCAGTACTTC.